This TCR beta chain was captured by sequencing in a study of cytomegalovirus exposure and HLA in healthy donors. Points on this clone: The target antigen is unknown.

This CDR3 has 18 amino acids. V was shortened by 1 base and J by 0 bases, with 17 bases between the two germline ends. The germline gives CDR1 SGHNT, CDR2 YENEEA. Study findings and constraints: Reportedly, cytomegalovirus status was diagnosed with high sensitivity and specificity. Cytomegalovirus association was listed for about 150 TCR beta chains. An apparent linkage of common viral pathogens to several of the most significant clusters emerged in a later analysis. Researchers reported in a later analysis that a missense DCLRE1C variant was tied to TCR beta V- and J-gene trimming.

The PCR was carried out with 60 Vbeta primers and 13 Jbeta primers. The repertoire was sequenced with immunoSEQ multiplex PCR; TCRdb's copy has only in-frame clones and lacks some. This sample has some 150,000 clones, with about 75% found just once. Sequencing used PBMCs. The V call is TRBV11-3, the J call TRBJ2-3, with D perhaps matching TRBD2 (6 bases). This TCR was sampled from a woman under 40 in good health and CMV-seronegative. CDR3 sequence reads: CASSLGRWGDASTDTQYF. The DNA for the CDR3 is TGTGCCAGCAGCTTAGGACGTTGGGGGGATGCTAGCACAGATACGCAGTATTTT.